Below, 17 T cell receptor beta chains from the same sample are listed, as sequenced in a study of blood T cell repertoires in COVID-19. The protocol was immunoSEQ multiplex PCR, while the TCRdb copy is restricted to in-frame clones and leaves out a portion. The sample shows around 140,000 clones, approximately 89% of them seen only once. Sequencing was carried out using peripheral blood. The receptors shown here come from a human donor in a cohort sampled during active COVID-19.

V gene TRBV7-9 combines with J gene TRBJ1-1; D not resolved. Trimming removed 6 bases at V and 1 base at J, with 6 bases between. The CDR3 is 12 amino acids. Germline V lookup: CDR1 SEHNR, CDR2 FQNEAQ (reference sequence). In nucleotides, the CDR3 is TGTGCCAGCAGTCGGGAGAACACTGAAGCTTTCTTT. It yields the protein CASSRENTEAFF.

The chain couples TRBV9 to TRBJ2-1; D is perhaps TRBD2 (5 bases). Trimming removed 4 bases at V and 9 bases at J, with 17 bases between. The CDR3 runs to 14 residues. CDR1 is SGDLS, CDR2 YYNGEE, per germline. CDR3 in amino acids: CASSPSDFRGEQFF. The CDR3 DNA sequence: TGTGCCAGCAGCCCCTCGGACTTCAGAGGTGAGCAGTTCTTC.

This sequence joins TRBV27 and TRBJ2-7, with TRBD1 identical over 8 bases. The germline V gene has CDR1 MNHEY and CDR2 SMNVEV (reference sequence). V gave up 5 bases and J gave up 12 bases; unmatched junction bases: 27. CDR3 length: 18 residues. Here the CDR3 reads CASSGLPLGPGQAIPGYF. DNA of the CDR3: TGTGCCAGCAGTGGATTACCCCTAGGTCCGGGACAGGCCATCCCGGGGTACTTC.

The CDR3 nucleotides are TGTGCCAGCAGCCCAGGGGGCAATGAGCAGTTCTTC. It specifies CASSPGGNEQFF. The chain joins TRBV16 to TRBJ2-1; 7 bases fit TRBD1. V lost 4 bases and J lost 6; bases outside the gene matches: 0. CDR3 length equals 12 residues. Germline values: CDR1 KGHSY, CDR2 FQNENV. The variable domain in full, completed from reference TRBV16 and TRBJ2-1, reads GEEVAQTPKHLVRGEGQKAKLYCAPIKGHSYVFWYQQVLKNEFKFLISFQNENVFDETGMPKERFSAKCLPNSPCSLEIQATKLEDSAVYFCASSPGGNEQFFGPGTRLTVL.

V gene TRBV7-2 combines with J gene TRBJ2-3; 7 bases are shared with TRBD1. Per the germline V gene, CDR1 is SGHTA and CDR2 is FQGNSA. The CDR3 runs 16 residues. Trimming took 5 bases from V and 1 from J; bases not matched to a gene: 9. The CDR3 sequence is CASSPTGASGTDTQYF. The CDR3 DNA sequence: TGTGCCAGCAGCCCTACAGGGGCCTCAGGCACAGATACGCAGTATTTT.

The CDR3 sequence is CACPKAGDGYTF. Here the CDR3 DNA reads TGTGCCTGCCCTAAGGCGGGGGATGGCTACACCTTC. The J gene is TRBJ1-2, the V gene TRBV30, with TRBD1 as a possible D gene (5 bases). V lost 6 bases to trimming and J lost 6 bases, with 14 bases between them. This CDR3 contains 12 residues. Germline assignment: CDR1 GTSNPN and CDR2 SVGIG (reference sequence).

This clone was counted once. The rearrangement links TRBV2 to TRBJ2-1, with TRBD2 matching 10 bases. There are 15 residues in the CDR3. V lost 2 bases to trimming and J lost 7 bases; unmatched junction nucleotides: 5. The germline CDR1 and CDR2 sequences are SNHLY and FYNNEI. The chain's CDR3 is CASSESGGAKNEQFF. CDR3 DNA sequence: TGTGCCAGCAGTGAAAGCGGGGGGGCAAAGAATGAGCAGTTCTTC.

This chain uses TRBV18 with TRBJ2-1; 8 positions agree with TRBD2. V lost 0 bases, J lost 7 bases, and 5 bases stayed unmatched. The germline CDR1 and CDR2 sequences are KGHSH and LQKENI. CDR3 length: 15 residues. For the CDR3, the DNA is TGTGCCAGCTCACCACCCGGGGGGGCGTGGAATGAGCAGTTCTTC. Its protein product is CASSPPGGAWNEQFF.

This clone was counted a single time. V and J are TRBV4-1 and TRBJ2-3; 7 bases match TRBD2. V trimming: 1 base; J trimming: 2 bases; junction bases outside the gene matches: 6. Per the germline V gene, CDR1 is MGHRA and CDR2 is YSYEKL. The CDR3 length is 16 residues. The CDR3 loop is CASSQGGLAATDTQYF. CDR3 nucleotides: TGCGCCAGCAGCCAAGGGGGTCTAGCGGCCACAGATACGCAGTATTTT.

The gene calls are TRBV3-1 (or the pseudogene TRBV3-2) and TRBJ1-1, with a possible D match to TRBD1 (5 bases). CDR1 and CDR2 from the germline V gene are LGHDT and YNNKEL (reference sequence). CDR3 length: 14 amino acids. Trimming removed 7 bases from V and 2 bases from J, with 14 bases in between. Here the CDR3 reads CASNPDRLNTEAFF. The CDR3 coding sequence is TGTGCCAGCAACCCAGACAGACTTAACACTGAAGCTTTCTTT.

The chain uses TRBV10-3 and TRBJ1-6, with a possible D match to TRBD1 (6 bases). The CDR3 loop spans 14 amino acids. Trimming stripped 9 bases from V and 5 bases from J, with 14 bases between. Germline CDR1 ENHRY, CDR2 SYGVKD. The CDR3 DNA is TGTGCCATGGCCGAGGGGGGGGATAATTCACCCCTCCACTTT. This translates into CAMAEGGDNSPLHF.

This clone is a singleton in its sample. This chain uses TRBV7-3 with TRBJ2-1; D not certain. CDR3 length equals 15 residues. CDR1 is SGHTA, CDR2 FQGTGA, per germline. Trimming took off 3 bases at V and 0 bases at J, with 9 bases between the two ends. CDR3 in DNA: TGTGCCAGCAGCTTCTCACGAGGCTCCTACAATGAGCAGTTCTTC. Its translation: CASSFSRGSYNEQFF. Using reference TRBV7-3 and TRBJ2-1 for the parts outside the CDR3, the full variable domain is GAGVSQTPSNKVTEKGKYVELRCDPISGHTALYWYRQSLGQGPEFLIYFQGTGAADDSGLPNDRFFAVRPEGSVSTLKIQRTERGDSAVYLCASSFSRGSYNEQFFGPGTRLTVL.

The chain combines TRBV5-6 with TRBJ2-7, with 7 bases aligning to TRBD1. This CDR3 region has 15 residues. Trimming cost V 3 bases and J 0 bases; bases outside gene matches: 6. Germline CDR1 SGHDT, CDR2 YYEEEE. CDR3 loop: CASSWLRDSSYEQYF. CDR3 nucleotides: TGTGCCAGCAGCTGGTTACGGGACAGCTCCTACGAGCAGTACTTC.

In its sample, this clone was seen once. The sample has other DNA sequences that encode this CDR3 too. The chain is built from TRBV12-3 or TRBV12-4 and TRBJ1-1; the D is unclear. CDR3 length equals 13 residues. The V and J ends lost 6 bases and 4 bases respectively, with 12 bases between them. The CDR3 loop is CASSLGGLTEAFF. CDR3 nucleotide sequence: TGTGCCAGCAGCCTCGGAGGGCTCACTGAAGCTTTCTTT.

The gene calls are TRBV4-1 and TRBJ2-2; TRBD1 agrees at 8 bases. V was clipped by 3 bases and J by 0 bases; unmatched bases: 3. Germline-derived CDR1 and CDR2 are MGHRA and YSYEKL. The CDR3 totals 16 residues. Written as DNA, the CDR3 is TGCGCCAGCAGCCATGGACAGGGTGCGAACACCGGGGAGCTGTTTTTT. Protein: CASSHGQGANTGELFF.

V is TRBV5-5 and J is TRBJ1-6; D ambiguous. V lost 4 bases and J lost 0, with 20 bases in between. Germline V gene lookup returns CDR1 SGHKS and CDR2 YYEKEE (reference sequence). CDR3 size: 19 residues. CDR3 in DNA: TGTGCCAGCAGCCCGTTTCTCGGCAGCGGACGCTCCTATAATTCACCCCTCCACTTT. This encodes CASSPFLGSGRSYNSPLHF.

The rearrangement joins TRBV30 to TRBJ2-3, with a tentative D call TRBD2 (8 bases). The V gene's germline CDR1 is GTSNPN and CDR2 SVGIG (reference sequence). Trimming took off 3 bases at V and 4 bases at J, with 17 bases between the two ends. The CDR3 extends over 15 amino acids. The CDR3 protein is CAWSPGRGRADTQYF. CDR3 DNA sequence: TGTGCCTGGAGCCCCGGGAGGGGGCGGGCAGATACGCAGTATTTT.